Below are 4 T cell receptor beta chains sequenced from a single sample in a study of cytomegalovirus exposure and HLA in healthy donors. PCR primers comprised 60 Vbeta and 13 Jbeta primers. Clones were sequenced by immunoSEQ multiplex PCR, and TCRdb holds only the in-frame ones, with some missing. Of about 120,000 clones in the sample, about 9.4% were seen once. Specimen: PBMCs. The receptors originated from a woman aged 40 to 50 in good health and CMV-seropositive.

The chain links TRBV18 to TRBJ2-1, with D maybe TRBD2 (7 bases). CDR1 is KGHSH, CDR2 LQKENI, per germline. The CDR3 has 17 residues. V lost 3 bases to trimming and J lost 0 bases, with 15 bases between them. This CDR3 is CASSPQGGVLSYNEQFF. In nucleotides, the CDR3 is TGTGCCAGCTCACCCCAAGGGGGGGTCCTCTCCTACAATGAGCAGTTCTTC. Complete variable domain (other parts from reference TRBV18 and TRBJ2-1): NAGVMQNPRHLVRRRGQEARLRCSPMKGHSHVYWYRQLPEEGLKFMVYLQKENIIDESGMPKERFSAEFPKEGPSILRIQQVVRGDSAAYFCASSPQGGVLSYNEQFFGPGTRLTVL.

V and J are TRBV10-2 and TRBJ1-2, with 7 nucleotides matching TRBD1. The CDR3 has 14 amino acids. Germline assignment: CDR1 WSHSY and CDR2 SAAADI. The V segment lost 2 bases and the J segment 8 bases; nucleotides outside the gene matches: 8. In DNA, the CDR3 is TGCGCCAGCAGTGAGAGAGGGGGCATGAGGGGCTACACCTTC. Translation: CASSERGGMRGYTF.

The chain has TRBV18 and TRBJ1-4; 9 bases align to TRBD1. There are 15 residues in the CDR3. The V segment lost 6 bases and the J segment 8 bases; nucleotides outside the gene matches: 10. CDR1 KGHSH and CDR2 LQKENI come from the germline V gene. The CDR3 region is CASSPRTGEDEKLFF. The CDR3 DNA is TGTGCCAGCTCTCCTAGGACAGGGGAGGACGAAAAACTGTTTTTT.

This clone was observed a few times. The rearrangement links TRBV7-7 to TRBJ2-2, with D hard to call. Trimming pared 2 bases from V and 8 bases from J, leaving 9 bases between. The CDR3 spans 13 residues. Per germline, CDR1 SSHAT and CDR2 FNYEAQ (reference sequence). The CDR3 sequence: CASSLTETGELFF. DNA of the CDR3: TGTGCCAGCAGCTTAACGGAGACTGGGGAGCTGTTTTTT.